The present T cell receptor beta chain was sequenced within a study of regulatory T cells in long-lasting Graves disease. Background on the study: The antithyroid drugs taken by newly diagnosed Graves' patients had been used for under 3 months. Study results and caveats: Only a small sample size was used, which may have cut accuracy. Persistent disease was associated with favored TRBV28 usage and with favored use of TRBJ1-2 and TRBJ2-5.

There are 18 residues in the CDR3. Germline V CDR1 and CDR2: KGHDR, SFDVKD. V shed 4 bases, J shed 4 bases, and the junction held 13 bases outside the gene matches. The sample's time point: newly diagnosed GD, antithyroid drugs for less than 3 months. Extracted RNA from PBMCs served as the source of the TCR library. This clonotype was seen at least ten times. What it binds is not known. Construction of TCR beta libraries relied on iRepertoire HTBI primers and on Arm-PCR targeting CDR3 regions. A single record per CDR3 protein comes from TCRdb applying MiXCR to the multiplex PCR reads. This table holds some 220,000 distinct CDR3 sequences, roughly a fifth found once. These same data were also listed under a study on T cells in Graves' hyperthyroidism and ophthalmopathy. That source reports: The diagnostic basis comprised clinical symptoms, serum thyroxine and TRAb, thyroid ultrasound and orbital computed tomography.

The sequenced sample was peripheral blood mononuclear cells (PBMCs), obtained at new diagnosis, from a patient treated with antithyroid drugs. This receptor was taken from a woman in her twenties or thirties with Graves disease. This chain links TRBV24-1 with TRBJ2-1; 9 bases are a match to TRBD1. The CDR3 reads CATSDPGTGKEGYNEQFF. CDR3 sequence (DNA): TGTGCCACCAGTGACCCCGGGACAGGGAAGGAGGGTTACAATGAGCAGTTCTTC.